This entry lists 21 T cell receptor beta chains sequenced from one sample in a study of blood T cell repertoires in COVID-19. The table came from immunoSEQ multiplex PCR; TCRdb's copy has only in-frame clones and leaves some out. Of fewer than 300,000 clones detected, 83% appear once; the ten largest clones hold approximately 9%. Sequencing was performed on peripheral blood. These receptors were obtained from a woman in her fifties or sixties who had recovered from COVID-19.

J is TRBJ2-7 and V is TRBV7-2; maybe TRBD2 (5 bases). The V and J ends lost 1 base and 3 bases respectively, with 10 bases between them. Germline-derived CDR1 and CDR2 are SGHTA and FQGNSA. The CDR3 runs 14 residues. The CDR3: CASSLGLAGYEQYF. Written as DNA, the CDR3 is TGTGCCAGCAGCTTAGGGCTAGCCGGCTACGAGCAGTACTTC.

The V gene is TRBV7-9, the J gene TRBJ2-2; 13 bases match TRBD2. The CDR3 is 15 residues long. Losses at the gene ends were 4 bases for V and 5 bases for J; bases not matched to a gene: 1. The germline V gene has CDR1 SEHNR and CDR2 FQNEAQ (reference sequence). The chain's CDR3 is CASSSLAGGTGELFF. CDR3 sequence (DNA): TGTGCCAGCAGCTCACTAGCGGGGGGGACCGGGGAGCTGTTTTTT.

CDR3 loop: CASSFHRQAGANVLTF. Written as DNA, the CDR3 is TGTGCCAGCAGTTTCCACCGCCAGGCTGGGGCCAACGTCCTGACTTTC. The chain links TRBV28 to TRBJ2-6; no clear D. CDR1 and CDR2 from the germline V gene are MDHEN and SYDVKM. The CDR3 sequence is 16 residues long. V was clipped by 3 bases and J by 2 bases, with 11 bases between them.

This clone was seen a single time. The V call is TRBV6-5, the J call TRBJ2-5, with a possible D match to TRBD2 (5 bases). Trimming cost V 5 bases and J 0 bases, with 7 bases left between them. This CDR3 region has 13 residues. Germline CDR1 reads MNHEY; CDR2 reads SVGAGI. The CDR3, as DNA: TGTGCCAGCAGTACCGGGGACCAAGAGACCCAGTACTTC. Encoded protein: CASSTGDQETQYF.

This clone was seen once. The chain joins TRBV9 to TRBJ2-7, with TRBD2 identical over 10 bases. The V gene's germline CDR1 is SGDLS and CDR2 YYNGEE. Trimming took 4 bases from V and 4 from J; bases not matched to a gene: 8. The CDR3 loop spans 15 amino acids. CDR3 DNA: TGTGCCAGCAGCCCGAAGGGACTAGCGTGGTACGAGCAGTACTTC. It codes for CASSPKGLAWYEQYF.

V is TRBV7-2 and J is TRBJ2-5; a weak D match, TRBD2 (6 bases). Germline loops: CDR1 SGHTA, CDR2 FQGNSA. V lost 2 bases and J lost 8, with 18 bases in between. The CDR3 has 15 amino acids. In DNA, the CDR3 is TGTGCCAGCAGCTTAATTGAGTGGGGCGGGGCTACCCAGTACTTC. Amino acid sequence: CASSLIEWGGATQYF.

The V gene is TRBV6-2 or TRBV6-3, the J gene TRBJ1-2; tentative D call: TRBD1 (6 bases). V was cut by 6 bases and J by 4 bases, with 9 bases left in between. The CDR3 is 12 amino acids. CDR1 and CDR2 from the germline V gene are MNHEY and SVGEGT. For the CDR3, the DNA is TGTGCCAGCAGCCCAGGGGCCTATGGCTACACCTTC. Protein sequence: CASSPGAYGYTF.

This sequence joins TRBV4-1 and TRBJ2-7; D gene uncertain. Germline V gene lookup returns CDR1 MGHRA and CDR2 YSYEKL. V shed 0 bases and J shed 0 bases, with 12 bases lying between them. CDR3 length: 16 residues. CDR3 sequence reads: CASSQDVARSSYEQYF. The CDR3 bases are TGCGCCAGCAGCCAAGACGTGGCCCGGAGCTCCTACGAGCAGTACTTC.

V gene TRBV12-2 combines with J gene TRBJ1-2; TRBD1 is taken as the D call from the table, unchecked against the DNA. TRBV12-2 is listed as a pseudogene. The CDR3 extends over 12 amino acids. CDR3 coding DNA: TGTGCAAGTCCCCAGAACAACTATGGCTACACCTTC. Encoded protein: CASPQNNYGYTF.

This chain connects TRBV6-2 or TRBV6-3 to TRBJ1-2; TRBD1 is a possible D gene (6 bases). The CDR3 has 11 residues. Trimming stripped 5 bases from V and 10 bases from J, with 11 bases between. The germline V gene encodes CDR1 MNHEY and CDR2 SVGEGT. In DNA, the CDR3 is TGTGCCAGCAGTCACCGGACAGCCTACACCTTC. Translated: CASSHRTAYTF.

The rearrangement links TRBV27 to TRBJ2-5; perhaps TRBD1 as D (5 bases). Trimming took off 3 bases at V and 0 bases at J, with 14 bases between the two ends. This CDR3 has 16 amino acids. Germline V gene sequence: CDR1 MNHEY, CDR2 SMNVEV (reference sequence). This chain's CDR3 is CASSFRGSPYQETQYF. The DNA of the CDR3 is TGTGCCAGCAGTTTTAGGGGCAGCCCGTACCAAGAGACCCAGTACTTC.

CDR3 sequence: CASSLFGARAGELFF. CDR3 coding DNA: TGTGCCAGCAGCTTGTTTGGGGCCCGCGCCGGGGAGCTGTTTTTT. This chain joins TRBV5-6 and TRBJ2-2; D perhaps matches TRBD1 (5 bases). The V gene's germline CDR1 is SGHDT and CDR2 YYEEEE. The V and J ends lost 1 base and 6 bases respectively, with 13 bases between them. The CDR3 is made up of 15 amino acids.

This clone was recorded only once. V gene TRBV18 combines with J gene TRBJ2-7; the D is unclear. CDR3 length equals 13 residues. The V end lost 3 bases, the J end lost 0 bases, and 6 bases lay between the germline ends. From germline, CDR1 is KGHSH and CDR2 LQKENI. CDR3 sequence: CASSPPLSYEQYF. The CDR3 DNA sequence: TGTGCCAGCTCACCTCCCCTCTCCTACGAGCAGTACTTC.

The gene calls are TRBV7-2 and TRBJ2-1, with D maybe TRBD2 (5 bases). Trimming removed 6 bases at V and 9 bases at J, with 9 bases between. The CDR3 is made up of 11 amino acids. Germline loops: CDR1 SGHTA, CDR2 FQGNSA. The CDR3 bases are TGTGCCAGCAGAGCAGCGGTTGAGCAGTTCTTC. Protein product: CASRAAVEQFF.

J is TRBJ1-6 and V is TRBV27; tentatively, D is TRBD1 (6 bases). This CDR3 contains 12 residues. V was cut by 7 bases and J by 10 bases, with 11 bases left in between. Germline-derived CDR1 and CDR2 are MNHEY and SMNVEV (reference sequence). The CDR3 spells CASTTGFSPLHF. In DNA, the CDR3 is TGTGCCAGCACCACAGGGTTCTCACCCCTCCACTTT.

V usage is TRBV7-9 and J usage is TRBJ1-4; D perhaps matches TRBD1 (6 bases). There are 14 residues in the CDR3. CDR1 and CDR2 (germline): SEHNR, FQNEAQ (reference sequence). V was clipped by 4 bases and J by 4 bases, with 10 bases between them. In DNA, the CDR3 is TGTGCCAGCAGCTCCGGACAGCATAATGAAAAACTGTTTTTT. Amino acids: CASSSGQHNEKLFF.

The rearrangement uses TRBV29-1 and TRBJ2-5; 10 bases are shared with TRBD1. Trimming cost V 6 bases and J 4 bases; bases outside gene matches: 5. CDR1 and CDR2 from the germline V gene are SQVTM and ANQGSEA. The CDR3 contains 13 residues. The CDR3 spells CSVDRGQGETQYF. The CDR3 coding sequence is TGCAGCGTCGACAGGGGGCAGGGAGAGACCCAGTACTTC.

V and J are TRBV5-1 and TRBJ1-1; tentatively, D is TRBD1 (5 bases). The CDR3 loop spans 16 amino acids. Looked up from germline, CDR1 is SGHRS and CDR2 is YFSETQ. V lost 0 bases, J lost 0 bases, and 12 bases lay in between. The CDR3 bases are TGCGCCAGCAGCTTGGGCAGACAGCCCTTGAACACTGAAGCTTTCTTT. Its translation: CASSLGRQPLNTEAFF.

The CDR3 DNA reads as TGTGCCAGCAGCGCCCCCGGACAGGTTTACGAGCAGTACTTC. It translates to CASSAPGQVYEQYF. The genes are TRBV3-1 (or the pseudogene TRBV3-2) and TRBJ2-7, with TRBD1 matching over 7 bases. V shed 5 bases and J 4 bases; nucleotides not matched to a gene: 8. The length of the CDR3 is 14 residues. Germline V gene data show CDR1 as LGHDT and CDR2 as YNNKEL (reference sequence).

V and J are TRBV24-1 and TRBJ2-3, with D unclear. The CDR3 is 13 residues long. V lost 9 bases and J 2 bases, leaving 11 bases between the germline ends. Germline lookup yields CDR1 KGHDR and CDR2 SFDVKD. DNA of the CDR3: TGTGCCACCGGCCGCGGAATCACAGATACGCAGTATTTT. It translates to CATGRGITDTQYF.

The chain has TRBV7-2 and TRBJ2-6; tentatively, D is TRBD1 (6 bases). CDR1 is SGHTA, CDR2 FQGNSA, per germline. The V and J ends lost 3 bases and 4 bases respectively, with 10 bases between them. The CDR3 sequence is 15 residues long. CDR3 in DNA: TGTGCCAGCAGCTTGCAGGGGTTAGGGGCCAACGTCCTGACTTTC. Protein sequence: CASSLQGLGANVLTF.